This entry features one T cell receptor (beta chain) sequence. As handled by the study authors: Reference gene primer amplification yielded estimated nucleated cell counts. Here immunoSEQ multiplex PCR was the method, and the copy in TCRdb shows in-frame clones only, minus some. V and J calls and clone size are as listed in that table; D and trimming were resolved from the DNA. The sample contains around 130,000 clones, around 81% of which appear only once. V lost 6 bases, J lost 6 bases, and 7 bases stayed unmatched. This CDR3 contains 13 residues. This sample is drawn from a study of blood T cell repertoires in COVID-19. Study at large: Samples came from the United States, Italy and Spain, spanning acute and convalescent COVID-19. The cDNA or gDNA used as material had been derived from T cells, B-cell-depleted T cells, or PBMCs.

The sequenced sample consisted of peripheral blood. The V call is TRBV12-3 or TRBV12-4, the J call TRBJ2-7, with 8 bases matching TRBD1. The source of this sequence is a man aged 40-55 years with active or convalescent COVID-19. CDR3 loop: CASRQGGPSEQYF. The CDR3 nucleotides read TGTGCCAGCAGACAGGGGGGACCCAGCGAGCAGTACTTC.